This T cell receptor beta chain was profiled in a study of cytomegalovirus exposure and HLA in healthy donors. Overall study findings and caveats: A later analysis revealed that TCR association rates differed between HLA loci, peaking at DRB1 and bottoming out at HLA-C. Most CMV-associated TCR beta chains were later found to appear HLA-restricted. A classifier reportedly called cytomegalovirus status with high sensitivity and specificity. A missense variant in DCLRE1C was later tied to TCR beta V- and J-gene trimming.

As regards this clone: What it binds is unknown.

CDR3 length: 15 amino acids. From germline, CDR1 is MNHEY and CDR2 SVGAGI. The ends lost 2 bases at V and 5 bases at J; junction bases unmatched: 8. The PCR made use of 60 Vbeta and 13 Jbeta primers. Clones were read by immunoSEQ multiplex PCR, and TCRdb kept only the in-frame ones, dropping some. The data hold 160,000 or so clones, with nearly 80% observed a single time. The V gene is TRBV6-5, the J gene TRBJ1-2; 7 nucleotides align to TRBD1. This receptor was obtained from a woman between 40 and 55 years old in good health and CMV-seronegative. Specimen: PBMCs. The CDR3 sequence is CASSYQGGFGYGYTF. CDR3 in DNA: TGTGCCAGCAGTTACCAGGGGGGATTCGGGTATGGCTACACCTTC.